This is a list of T cell receptor beta chains from one sample in a study of T cell responses to AZD1222 COVID-19 vaccine. The table came from immunoSEQ multiplex PCR; TCRdb's copy has only in-frame clones and leaves some out. The repertoire includes 90,000 to 120,000 clones, 70% to 90% of them detected once, and approximately 4.8% sits in the top ten. The sequenced sample was peripheral blood, obtained 28 days after the second AZD1222 dose. Receptors were obtained from an adult who received the AZD1222 COVID-19 vaccine. Each CDR3 is given with its conserved first and last residue. Fields, in order: D gene, V gene, J gene, clone size, CDR3 length, CDR3 DNA, CDR3 protein. The D gene is left open where the match is weak. Size is stated for part of the rows, as once, few or many counts, or as a class when the clone is expanded.

D: -; V: TRBV7-9; J: TRBJ1-3; size: -; length: 15; DNA: TGTGCCAGCAGCCCCCGGGACCCTCCTGGAAACACCATATATTTT; CDR3: CASSPRDPPGNTIYF
D: -; V: TRBV18; J: TRBJ2-2; size: -; length: 16; DNA: TGTGCCAGCTCACCACCGGGTACCCGAGGCACCGGGGAGCTGTTTTTT; CDR3: CASSPPGTRGTGELFF
D: -; V: TRBV30; J: TRBJ2-7; size: -; length: 14; DNA: TGTGCCTGGAGCAGCGGGCAGGGCAGGGAGGAGCAGTACTTC; CDR3: CAWSSGQGREEQYF
D: TRBD1; V: TRBV6-6; J: TRBJ2-3; size: -; length: 15; DNA: TGTGCCAGCAGTTTGGACAGGGGGCCCGCAGATACGCAGTATTTT; CDR3: CASSLDRGPADTQYF
D: -; V: TRBV18; J: TRBJ1-6; size: -; length: 15; DNA: TGTGCCAGCTCACCAATGACCCCCGATAATTCACCCCTCCACTTT; CDR3: CASSPMTPDNSPLHF
D: TRBD1; V: TRBV2; J: TRBJ2-6; size: -; length: 16; DNA: TGTGCCAGCAGTGAACAGGGGGCATCTGGGGCCAACGTCCTGACTTTC; CDR3: CASSEQGASGANVLTF
D: -; V: TRBV27; J: TRBJ1-2; size: -; length: 13; DNA: TGTGCCAGCAGTTCTATGGGGGATTATGGCTACACCTTC; CDR3: CASSSMGDYGYTF
D: -; V: TRBV5-4; J: TRBJ1-1; size: -; length: 13; DNA: TGTGCCAGCAGCTTAGACGAGGGGACTGAAGCTTTCTTT; CDR3: CASSLDEGTEAFF
D: TRBD1; V: TRBV6-5; J: TRBJ2-7; size: -; length: 13; DNA: TGTGCCAGCAGACAACCGATCGGACAGGGGGTGCACTTC; CDR3: CASRQPIGQGVHF
D: -; V: TRBV19; J: TRBJ1-5; size: -; length: 15; DNA: TGTGCCAGTAGCCCCCTGGGGAATAGCAATCAGCCCCAGCATTTT; CDR3: CASSPLGNSNQPQHF
D: -; V: TRBV6-5; J: TRBJ1-1; size: -; length: 13; DNA: TGTGCCAGCAGTTCCGGACAGAGTTTTGAAGCTTTCTTT; CDR3: CASSSGQSFEAFF
D: -; V: TRBV14; J: TRBJ2-1; size: -; length: 15; DNA: TGTGCCAGCAGCCAATCGTGGAGAGGCTACAATGAGCAGTTCTTC; CDR3: CASSQSWRGYNEQFF
D: -; V: TRBV18; J: TRBJ2-2; size: -; length: 14; DNA: TGTGCCAGCTCACCGCCGGAGGGGACCGGGGAGCTGTTTTTT; CDR3: CASSPPEGTGELFF
D: -; V: TRBV5-1; J: TRBJ2-7; size: -; length: 15; DNA: TGCGCCAGCAGCTTGTGGGCTAGCGACTCCTACGAGCAGTACTTC; CDR3: CASSLWASDSYEQYF
D: TRBD1; V: TRBV4-2; J: TRBJ2-1; size: once; length: 16; DNA: TGTGCCAGCAGCCAAGAGACAGGGCATTCCTACAATGAGCAGTTCTTC; CDR3: CASSQETGHSYNEQFF
D: -; V: TRBV12-3/TRBV12-4; J: TRBJ2-2; size: -; length: 13; DNA: TGTGCCAGCAGCTCGTCCCGGTCCGGGGAGCTGTTTTTT; CDR3: CASSSSRSGELFF
D: TRBD2; V: TRBV5-1; J: TRBJ2-5; size: -; length: 14; DNA: TGCGCCAGCAGCCCCGGGACTAGCAAAGAGACCCAGTACTTC; CDR3: CASSPGTSKETQYF
D: -; V: TRBV5-5; J: TRBJ1-1; size: once; length: 15; DNA: TGTGCCAGCAGCTTTCGGAGAGACATGAACACTGAAGCTTTCTTT; CDR3: CASSFRRDMNTEAFF
D: -; V: TRBV19; J: TRBJ1-1; size: few; length: 14; DNA: TGTGCCAGTAGTCCAGTGGACAGGAACACTGAAGCTTTCTTT; CDR3: CASSPVDRNTEAFF
D: -; V: TRBV6-5; J: TRBJ2-7; size: -; length: 15; DNA: TGTGCCAGCAGTTACCCCTCCCTCAGGGGCAACGAGCAGTACTTC; CDR3: CASSYPSLRGNEQYF
D: -; V: TRBV12-3/TRBV12-4; J: TRBJ1-2; size: -; length: 13; DNA: TGTGCCAGCAGCAGTCAGGGGAACTATGGCTACACCTTC; CDR3: CASSSQGNYGYTF
D: TRBD2; V: TRBV7-6; J: TRBJ2-1; size: -; length: 16; DNA: TGTGCCAGCAGCTCGGAACCTAGCGGGGGGAGCAATGAGCAGTTCTTC; CDR3: CASSSEPSGGSNEQFF
D: -; V: TRBV6-5; J: TRBJ2-7; size: -; length: 15; DNA: TGTGCCAGCAGCCACCGCCGAGGTTCCCGTTACGAGCAGTACTTC; CDR3: CASSHRRGSRYEQYF
D: -; V: TRBV28; J: TRBJ1-6; size: -; length: 12; DNA: TGTGCCAGCAGTTTCCGGAATTCACCCCTCCACTTT; CDR3: CASSFRNSPLHF
D: -; V: TRBV30; J: TRBJ2-3; size: -; length: 12; DNA: TGTGCCTGGAGTGTTGTCACAGATACGCAGTATTTT; CDR3: CAWSVVTDTQYF
D: -; V: TRBV28; J: TRBJ2-2; size: -; length: 14; DNA: TGTGCCAGCAGAAGGACGGGGAACACCGGGGAGCTGTTTTTT; CDR3: CASRRTGNTGELFF
D: -; V: TRBV18; J: TRBJ1-2; size: -; length: 15; DNA: TGTGCCAGCTCACCATCCGCACATTGGGACTATGGCTACACCTTC; CDR3: CASSPSAHWDYGYTF
D: TRBD1; V: TRBV5-1; J: TRBJ1-2; size: once; length: 18; DNA: TGCGCCAGCAGCCCCTGGACAGGGGGCCTCGGAGACGACTATGGCTACACCTTC; CDR3: CASSPWTGGLGDDYGYTF
D: -; V: TRBV5-1; J: TRBJ2-2; size: -; length: 16; DNA: TGCGCCAGCAGCTTGGGGCCCCGGGGGGCCACCGGGGAGCTGTTTTTT; CDR3: CASSLGPRGATGELFF
D: -; V: TRBV7-6; J: TRBJ1-1; size: -; length: 15; DNA: TGTGCCAGCAGCTTATATCCAGGGGAGAACACTGAAGCTTTCTTT; CDR3: CASSLYPGENTEAFF
D: -; V: TRBV5-1; J: TRBJ2-7; size: -; length: 15; DNA: TGCGCCAGCAGCTTTACGGGGACATCCACCTACGAGCAGTACTTC; CDR3: CASSFTGTSTYEQYF
D: -; V: TRBV19; J: TRBJ1-5; size: few; length: 15; DNA: TGTGCCAGTACCCGGGCCGGTTTGGGGGAGCAGCCCCAGCATTTT; CDR3: CASTRAGLGEQPQHF
D: -; V: TRBV5-1; J: TRBJ2-1; size: -; length: 13; DNA: TGCGCCAGCAGCCTAGATGGGCGGGGTGAGCAGTTCTTC; CDR3: CASSLDGRGEQFF
D: -; V: TRBV21-1; J: TRBJ2-7; size: -; length: 13; DNA: TGTGCCAGCAGCAAAATTGCGGGTGGGACTTGGTGTTTC; CDR3: CASSKIAGGTWCF
D: -; V: TRBV6-5; J: TRBJ1-4; size: -; length: 14; DNA: TGTGCCAGCAGCCGCGCGAAGGCGACTGAAAAACTGTTTTTT; CDR3: CASSRAKATEKLFF
D: TRBD1; V: TRBV28; J: TRBJ1-1; size: -; length: 15; DNA: TGTGCCAGCAGTCCGACTCGGACAGGGGACACTGAAGCTTTCTTT; CDR3: CASSPTRTGDTEAFF
D: -; V: TRBV7-8; J: TRBJ1-5; size: -; length: 16; DNA: TGTGCCAGCAGCTTAGTTGGGGGAGCCCCAAATCAGCCCCAGCATTTT; CDR3: CASSLVGGAPNQPQHF
D: -; V: TRBV11-2; J: TRBJ1-5; size: once; length: 13; DNA: TGTGCCAGCAGCTTAACAGGGTTACAGCCCCAGCATTTT; CDR3: CASSLTGLQPQHF
D: -; V: TRBV7-6; J: TRBJ2-7; size: -; length: 11; DNA: TGTGCCAGCAGCAGTAGTAGTGAGCAGTACTTC; CDR3: CASSSSSEQYF
D: -; V: TRBV3-1/TRBV3-2; J: TRBJ2-7; size: once; length: 14; DNA: TGTGCCAGCAGCCAACCGGGTGGGGCTGGCGAGCAGTACTTC; CDR3: CASSQPGGAGEQYF
D: -; V: TRBV5-1; J: TRBJ1-1; size: -; length: 15; DNA: TGCGCCAGCAGCCCCGAAGGGGACATGAACACTGAAGCTTTCTTT; CDR3: CASSPEGDMNTEAFF
D: -; V: TRBV7-9; J: TRBJ2-7; size: -; length: 14; DNA: TGTGCCAGCAGCCCCCGGGGGAGCTCCTACGAGCAGTACTTC; CDR3: CASSPRGSSYEQYF
D: -; V: TRBV4-1; J: TRBJ2-2; size: -; length: 16; DNA: TGCGCCAGCAGCCTCGGACGGGCGTCGAACACCGGGGAGCTGTTTTTT; CDR3: CASSLGRASNTGELFF
D: TRBD2; V: TRBV6-5; J: TRBJ2-7; size: -; length: 13; DNA: TGTGCCAGCAGTTTGGGGAGGGTGGACGAGCAGTACTTC; CDR3: CASSLGRVDEQYF
D: TRBD1; V: TRBV3-1/TRBV3-2; J: TRBJ2-5; size: -; length: 14; DNA: TGTGCCAGCAGCCCGAGGGACAGGGAAGAGACCCAGTACTTC; CDR3: CASSPRDREETQYF